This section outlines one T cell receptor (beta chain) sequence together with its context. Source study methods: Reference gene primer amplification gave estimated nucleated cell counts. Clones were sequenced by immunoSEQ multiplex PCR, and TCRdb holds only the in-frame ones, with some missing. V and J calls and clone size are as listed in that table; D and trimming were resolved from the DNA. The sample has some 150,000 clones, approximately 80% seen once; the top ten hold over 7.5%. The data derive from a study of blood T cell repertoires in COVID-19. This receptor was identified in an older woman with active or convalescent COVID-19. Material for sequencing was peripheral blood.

The CDR3 DNA is TGTGCCAGCAGCCTAGTGCCGGGGAGCTTGAACACTGAAGCTTTCTTT. It encodes CASSLVPGSLNTEAFF. The chain combines TRBV5-6 with TRBJ1-1; no reliable D call. V was cut by 4 bases and J by 0 bases, with 16 bases left in between. The germline CDR1 and CDR2 sequences are SGHDT and YYEEEE. The CDR3 loop spans 16 amino acids.